The 19 T cell receptor beta chains presented below share a single source sample, sequenced in a study of tumor-infiltrating lymphocytes in primary liver carcinoma. Reverse transcription of 500 to 650 ng total RNA with a constant-region primer produced TCR beta cDNA. Three-round nested multiplex PCR performed with slightly modified ARM-PCR produced the TCR beta libraries. The study ran its first two PCR rounds for 9 to 10 cycles each, using TRBV1-TRBV30 forward primers and a C-beta reverse primer. TCRdb re-called the multiplex PCR reads through MiXCR, storing one row per CDR3 protein. The table records 50,000 to 60,000 distinct CDR3 sequences, about 80% of them present only once. DNA and RNA were both co-extracted from approximately 20-30 mg of bulk tissue that had not been sorted. Sequenced: liver tumor tissue from sampling region 5. Sample subset: tumor region T5, tumor centre. The receptors here all came from a man in his forties or fifties with primary liver carcinoma and hepatitis B virus infection.

Concerning this clonotype: One junction end disagrees with the germline gene, perhaps due to a read error. This chain joins TRBV12-3 or TRBV12-4 and TRBJ2-7; either TRBD1 or TRBD2 may fit D (5 bases each). CDR3 length: 13 residues. As DNA, the CDR3 is TGTGCCAGCAGTCTCGGAACTGGGGACGAGCAGCACTTC. Encoded protein: CASSLGTGDEQHF.

Concerning this clonotype: A much larger clonotype is one base distant, so this may be a read error. The chain carries TRBV24-1 and TRBJ2-5; no clear D. The germline CDR1 and CDR2 sequences are KGHDR and SFDVKD. This CDR3 region has 12 residues. The CDR3 DNA follows: TGTTCCACCAGTGATCATCAAGAGACCCAGTACTTC. Protein sequence: CSTSDHQETQYF.

This clonotype was recorded many times. The gene calls are TRBV11-2 and TRBJ1-3, with TRBD1 matching over 10 bases. V dropped 2 bases and J dropped 8; count of bases not matched to a gene: 3. The CDR3 has 14 residues. The germline V gene encodes CDR1 SGHAT and CDR2 FQNNGV. The CDR3 protein is CASSLRDRGDTIYF. CDR3 nucleotides: TGTGCCAGCAGCTTAAGGGACAGGGGAGACACCATATATTTT.

Regarding this clonotype: The junction and the germline gene differ at one end; a read error may be behind it. The V call is TRBV6-1, the J call TRBJ1-4; D not resolved. The CDR3 has 16 amino acids. Germline assignment: CDR1 MNHNS and CDR2 SASEGT. The CDR3, as DNA: TGTGGCAGCAGCTCGACAATTACGGCCGTTGAAGAAAAACTGTTTTTT. This gives the protein CGSSSTITAVEEKLFF.

In regard to this clonotype: This CDR3 is missing its conserved last phenylalanine or tryptophan, likely due to a read error. The J gene is TRBJ1-1, the V gene TRBV2; no definite D call. The CDR3 is 11 residues long. V lost 7 bases and J 8 bases, leaving 11 bases between the germline ends. Per the germline V gene, CDR1 is SNHLY and CDR2 is FYNNEI. CDR3 sequence: CASTNRAEAFL. In DNA, the CDR3 is TGTGCCAGCACCAACCGGGCAGAAGCTTTCCTC.

This clonotype was counted at least ten times. This chain links TRBV28 with TRBJ1-2, with 7 bases identical to TRBD1. Germline-derived CDR1 and CDR2 are MDHEN and SYDVKM. CDR3 length equals 14 residues. With 5 bases clipped from V and 7 bases from J, the junction kept 10 bases outside the gene matches. Written as DNA, the CDR3 is TGTGCCAGCAGTCCCTTCCGACAGGGCGGTGGCTACACCTTC. Residues: CASSPFRQGGGYTF.

V gene TRBV11-1 combines with J gene TRBJ2-3, with D possibly being TRBD1 or TRBD2 (5 bases each). The V and J ends lost 4 bases and 14 bases respectively, with 37 bases between them. Looked up from germline, CDR1 is SGHAT and CDR2 is FQDESV (reference sequence). The length of the CDR3 is 19 residues. In DNA form, the CDR3 reads TGTGCCAGCAGCTCTGGGGGAAGCTCTGTTGGAGCCCGCAGAGATACTCGGTATTTT. Residues: CASSSGGSSVGARRDTRYF.

This clonotype was found many times. This chain links TRBV2 with TRBJ2-2, with no clear D. Germline values: CDR1 SNHLY, CDR2 FYNNEI. The CDR3 covers 13 residues. Trimming removed 10 bases from V and 3 bases from J, with 12 bases in between. The chain's CDR3 is CATHPEDTGELFF. The DNA of the CDR3 is TGTGCCACGCACCCAGAGGACACCGGGGAGCTGTTTTTT.

Comment on this clonotype: The junction and the germline gene differ at one end; a read error may be behind it. The CDR3 DNA is TGTGCCAGCAGCGAGGCTGGACAGTCGACTGAAGCTTTCTTC. Its protein product is CASSEAGQSTEAFF. The rearrangement uses TRBV4-2 and TRBJ1-1; perhaps TRBD1 as D (6 bases). Germline-derived CDR1 and CDR2 are LGHNA and YNFKEQ. This CDR3 contains 14 residues.

A few counts support this clonotype. The chain has TRBV12-3 or TRBV12-4 and TRBJ2-5; 9 nucleotides agree with TRBD1. This CDR3 contains 13 residues. The ends lost 6 bases at V and 6 bases at J; junction bases unmatched: 5. The CDR3 region is CASSQTGGQTQYF. In nucleotides, the CDR3 is TGTGCCAGCAGCCAGACAGGGGGACAGACCCAGTACTTC.

The chain is built from TRBV5-1 and TRBJ1-1; D call uncertain. With 8 bases removed from V and 0 bases from J, the gap between germline ends came to 14 bases. Germline V gene lookup returns CDR1 SGHRS and CDR2 YFSETQ. The CDR3 extends over 14 amino acids. The CDR3 bases are TGCGCCAGTGGCTTGGACGGGATGAACACTGAAGCTTTCTTT. Residues: CASGLDGMNTEAFF.

Only a few counts were recorded for this clonotype. The genes are TRBV20-1 and TRBJ2-1; 14 nucleotides match TRBD2. The CDR3 runs to 14 residues. Germline-derived CDR1 and CDR2 are DFQATT and SNEGSKA (reference sequence). Trimming cost V 3 bases and J 14 bases; bases outside gene matches: 9. CDR3 in amino acids: CSARGGLAGVVKFF. The CDR3 nucleotides read TGCAGTGCTAGGGGGGGACTAGCGGGAGTCGTGAAGTTCTTC.

Comments on this clonotype: One junction end does not reproduce the germline sequence, and a read error may be involved. CDR3 DNA sequence: TGTGCTTGGAGTGTATACGGTCAGGGCGCTGAAGCTCTCTTT. Protein sequence: CAWSVYGQGAEALF. This chain connects TRBV30 to TRBJ1-1, with D maybe TRBD1 (5 bases). This CDR3 region has 14 residues. The V gene's germline CDR1 is GTSNPN and CDR2 SVGIG (reference sequence). Combining the CDR3 with reference TRBV30 and TRBJ1-1 gives the whole variable domain SQTIHQWPATLVQPVGSPLSLECTVEGTSNPNLYWYRQAAGRGLQLLFYSVGIGQISSEVPQNLSASRPQDRQFILSSKKLLLSDSGFYLCAWSVYGQGAEALFGQGTRLTVV.

This chain links TRBV7-8 with TRBJ2-7; 10 bases are a match to TRBD2. Germline V gene data show CDR1 as SGHVS and CDR2 as FQNEAQ. Losses at the gene ends were 2 bases for V and 6 bases for J; bases not matched to a gene: 7. The CDR3 loop spans 15 amino acids. CDR3 bases: TGTGCCAGCAGCTTATTTGCTAGCGGGAGAGGCGAGCAGTACTTC. This gives the protein CASSLFASGRGEQYF.

This clonotype was observed a few times. The missing conserved phenylalanine or tryptophan at the end of this CDR3 makes a read error likely. The gene calls are TRBV11-1 and TRBJ1-6; maybe TRBD1 (5 bases). CDR3 size: 13 residues. Trimming removed 5 bases from V and 14 bases from J, with 16 bases in between. Per germline, CDR1 SGHAT and CDR2 FQDESV (reference sequence). In DNA form, the CDR3 reads TGTGCCAGCAGCCGGACACTGGTCTCATCCCTCCACTAT. This encodes CASSRTLVSSLHY.

V is TRBV14 and J is TRBJ1-4; unclear D gene. V was pared by 10 bases and J by 10 bases, with 19 bases between. This CDR3 region has 13 residues. Germline CDR1 reads SGHDN; CDR2 reads FVKESK. The CDR3 region has the DNA TGTGCCAATACCTACTCCTTCGAAGGAAAACTGTTTTTT. Translation gives CANTYSFEGKLFF.

This chain uses TRBV6-2 or TRBV6-3 with TRBJ2-7, with 8 bases fitting TRBD2. From germline, CDR1 is MNHEY and CDR2 SVGEGT. The CDR3 consists of 13 residues. CDR3 residues: CTSSYGLATEQYF. CDR3 DNA: TGTACTAGCAGTTACGGACTAGCAACTGAGCAGTACTTC.

Many counts were recorded for this clonotype. The chain combines TRBV12-3 or TRBV12-4 with TRBJ2-7, with 14 bases fitting TRBD2. V lost 3 bases to trimming and J lost 6 bases; unmatched junction nucleotides: 7. This CDR3 spans 16 amino acids. The CDR3 coding sequence is TGTGCCAGCAGTTTTCCCGGGACTAGCGGGAGAGGCGAGCAGTACTTC. Protein: CASSFPGTSGRGEQYF.

As to this clonotype: One end of the junction fails to match germline, which may point to a read error. CDR3 sequence reads: CASTFGGSSYNEKFF. In DNA, the CDR3 is TGTGCCAGTACCTTTGGTGGGAGCTCCTACAATGAGAAGTTCTTC. V usage is TRBV12-3 or TRBV12-4 and J usage is TRBJ2-1; TRBD2 might be the D (5 bases). This CDR3 region has 15 residues.